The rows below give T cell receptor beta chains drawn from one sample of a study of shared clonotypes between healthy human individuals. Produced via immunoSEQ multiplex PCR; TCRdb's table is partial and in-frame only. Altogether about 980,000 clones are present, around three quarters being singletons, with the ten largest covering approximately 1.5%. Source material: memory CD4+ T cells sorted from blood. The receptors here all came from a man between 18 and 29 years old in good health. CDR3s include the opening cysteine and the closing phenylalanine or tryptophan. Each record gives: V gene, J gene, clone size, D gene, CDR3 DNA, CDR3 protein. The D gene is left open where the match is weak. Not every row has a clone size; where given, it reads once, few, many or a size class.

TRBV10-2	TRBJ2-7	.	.	TGCGCCAGCGCGATTGGGGATGGCGAGCAGTACTTC	CASAIGDGEQYF
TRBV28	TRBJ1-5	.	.	TGTGCCAGCATCCTATCCACTTCCGGGACACGGAGCAATCAGCCCCAGCATTTT	CASILSTSGTRSNQPQHF
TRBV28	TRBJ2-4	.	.	TGTGCCAGCAGTTTAGGGCAGGTCCAAGGAAACATTCAGTACTTC	CASSLGQVQGNIQYF
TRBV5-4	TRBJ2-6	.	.	TGTGCCAGCAGCTTGTCCAGGGGGGCGGCTGGGGCCAACGTCCTGACTTTC	CASSLSRGAAGANVLTF
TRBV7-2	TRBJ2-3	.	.	TGTGCCAGCAGATGGAGGGGATCCCTTAGCACAGATACGCAGTATTTT	CASRWRGSLSTDTQYF
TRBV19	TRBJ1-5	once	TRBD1	TGTGCCAGTAGGATGACAGGGGGCGACCGGCAGCCCCAGCATTTT	CASRMTGGDRQPQHF
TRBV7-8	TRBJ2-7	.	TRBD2	TGTGCCAGCAGCTACTCTAGCGGGACAACCTACGAGCAGTACTTC	CASSYSSGTTYEQYF
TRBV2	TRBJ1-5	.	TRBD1	TGTGCCAGCAGTGGAGGGACAGGGTTGGTCAATCAGCCCCAGCATTTT	CASSGGTGLVNQPQHF
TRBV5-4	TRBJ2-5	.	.	TGTGCCAGCAGCTTGTCAGGGTTGGAGACCCAGTACTTC	CASSLSGLETQYF
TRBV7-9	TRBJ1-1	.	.	TGTGCCAGCCGGCCGCTGGGCACTGAAGCTTTCTTT	CASRPLGTEAFF
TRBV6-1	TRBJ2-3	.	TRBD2	TGTGCCGTTCGCGGGGGGGGTACGCAGTATTTT	CAVRGGGTQYF
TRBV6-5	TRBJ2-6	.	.	TGTGCCAGCAGCCCCGGAGGGGGCGGGGCCAACGTCCTGACTTTC	CASSPGGGGANVLTF
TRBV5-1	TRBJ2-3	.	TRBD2	TGCGCCAGCAGCTCGACTAGCGGGATTAGCACAGATACGCAGTATTTT	CASSSTSGISTDTQYF
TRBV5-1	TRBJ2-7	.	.	TGCGCCAGCAACCAAGGGACTTCCGACGAGCAGTACTTC	CASNQGTSDEQYF
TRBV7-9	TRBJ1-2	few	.	TGTGCCAGCGGAACGGAGCGGAACTATGGCTACACCTTC	CASGTERNYGYTF
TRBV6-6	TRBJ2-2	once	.	TGTGCCAGCAGCCGGGACGGACCACGCACCGGGGAGCTGTTTTTT	CASSRDGPRTGELFF
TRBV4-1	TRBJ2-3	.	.	TGCGCCAGCAGCCAAGGGCGGGGGCCAACCACTAGCACAAATACGCAGTATTTT	CASSQGRGPTTSTNTQYF
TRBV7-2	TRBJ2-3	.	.	TGTGCCAGCAGCGCAGGGGGGGACAGGAAGTTCGTTACGGATACGCAGTATTTT	CASSAGGDRKFVTDTQYF
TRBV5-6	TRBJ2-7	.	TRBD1	TGTGCCAGCAGCTCCGACAGGGAGTACGAGCAGTACTTC	CASSSDREYEQYF
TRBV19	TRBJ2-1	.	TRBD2	TGTGCCAGTAGTATAGGAACTAGCGGTTACTACAATGAGCAGTTCTTC	CASSIGTSGYYNEQFF
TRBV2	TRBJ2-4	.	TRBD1	TGTGCCAGCAGTGAAGGGACAGGGGGGCGCAAAAACATTCAGTACTTC	CASSEGTGGRKNIQYF
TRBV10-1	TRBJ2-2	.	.	TGCGCCAGCAGACCACGGAACACCGGGGAGCTGTTTTTT	CASRPRNTGELFF
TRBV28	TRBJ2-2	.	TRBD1	TGTGCCAGCATGAGGCAGGGGGCTGGCGGGGAGCTGTTTTTT	CASMRQGAGGELFF
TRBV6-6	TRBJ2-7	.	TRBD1	TGTGCCAGCAGTACATCCGGGACAGGGTCCTACGAGCAGTACTTC	CASSTSGTGSYEQYF
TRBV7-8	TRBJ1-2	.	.	TGTGCCAGCAGCATATCGACCCTTAACTATGGCTACACCTTC	CASSISTLNYGYTF
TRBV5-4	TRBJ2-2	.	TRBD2	TGTGCCAGCAGCTTGCCTAGCGGGACTTACGGGGAGCTGTTTTTT	CASSLPSGTYGELFF
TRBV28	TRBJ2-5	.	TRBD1	TGTGCCACCCTCAGAGACCTTACAGGGGGCAGGGAGACCCAGTACTTC	CATLRDLTGGRETQYF
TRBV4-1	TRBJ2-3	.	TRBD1	TGCGCCGGCAGCACAGGGGGCGGCCCAGATACGCAGTATTTT	CAGSTGGGPDTQYF
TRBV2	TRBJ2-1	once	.	TGTGCCAGCAGTTTTCTAGGGGGGTACAATGAGCAGTTCTTC	CASSFLGGYNEQFF
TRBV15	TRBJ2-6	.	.	TGTGCCACCAGCAAAACAGCGGACGGGGCCAACGTCCTGACTTTC	CATSKTADGANVLTF
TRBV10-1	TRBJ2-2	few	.	TGCGCCAGCAGTCTAAATGTTGTGTCCGGGGAGCTGTTTTTT	CASSLNVVSGELFF
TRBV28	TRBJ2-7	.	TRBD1	TGTGCCAGCAGTATATCACAGGGGGCGAGGGAGCAGTACTTC	CASSISQGAREQYF
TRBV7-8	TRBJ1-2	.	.	TGTGCCAGCAGCTTAGAAGGAACCTATGGCTACACCTTC	CASSLEGTYGYTF
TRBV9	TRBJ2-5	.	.	TGTGCCAGCAGCGTAGCCTCAGGGGCGCTCGGAGAGACCCAGTACTTC	CASSVASGALGETQYF
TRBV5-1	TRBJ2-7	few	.	TGCGCCAGCAGCTTGGTATTATTGGGCGAGCAGTACTTC	CASSLVLLGEQYF
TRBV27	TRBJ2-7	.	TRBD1	TGTGCCAGCAGTCCCCGACAGGGAAGCGACGAGCAGTACTTC	CASSPRQGSDEQYF
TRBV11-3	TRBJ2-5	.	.	TGTGCCAGCAGCTTAGGGGCTAGCGCCCACCAAGAGACCCAGTACTTC	CASSLGASAHQETQYF
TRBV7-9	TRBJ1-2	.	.	TGTGCCAGCAGCTTAGTTATGGGGCCATTAGGAGGCTACACCTTC	CASSLVMGPLGGYTF
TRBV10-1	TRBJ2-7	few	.	TGCGCCAGCAGCCCGTCAGGGGATGGTAGGGAGCAGTACTTC	CASSPSGDGREQYF
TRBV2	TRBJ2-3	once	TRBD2	TGTGCCAGCAGTGAAGCCCCCCTAGCGGGGGTGGATACGCAGTATTTT	CASSEAPLAGVDTQYF
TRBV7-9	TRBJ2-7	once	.	TGTGCCAGCAGCCTCGCTGGGGCGGAACGCTACGAGCAGTACTTC	CASSLAGAERYEQYF
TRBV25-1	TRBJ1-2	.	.	TGTGCCAGCAGTCGGGGGGTTGCGGAAATCTATGGCTACACCTTC	CASSRGVAEIYGYTF